Each of the 18 T cell receptor beta chains below was sequenced from the same sample in a study of monozygotic twins with inflammatory bowel disease. TCRdb reprocessed the 5' RACE reads and stores each CDR3 protein as one record, lacking DNA. This table holds some 400,000 distinct CDR3 sequences. Sequencing used blood. These receptors all come from a human donor with ulcerative colitis or Crohn's disease, or a healthy co-twin of an affected twin (not recorded which).

The J gene is TRBJ2-3, the V gene TRBV7-9; as DNA is missing, the TRBD1 call by TCRdb cannot be tested. The length of the CDR3 is 14 residues. Germline V gene data show CDR1 as SEHNR and CDR2 as FQNEAQ (reference sequence). Here the CDR3 reads CASSLVARPDTQYF.

The gene calls are TRBV12-3 or TRBV12-4 and TRBJ1-1; no DNA is available, so the TRBD1 call from TCRdb remains unchecked. The CDR3 has 14 amino acids. The CDR3 protein is CASSPQGGITEAFF.

The V gene is TRBV20-1, the J gene TRBJ2-1; absent DNA, TCRdb's TRBD1 call cannot be checked. The germline gives CDR1 DFQATT, CDR2 SNEGSKA (reference sequence). The CDR3 is 15 residues long. CDR3 protein: CSATKDRGGVGEQFF.

V gene TRBV12-3 or TRBV12-4 combines with J gene TRBJ2-1; TCRdb proposes TRBD2, but this gene call is untestable without DNA. The CDR3 is made up of 14 amino acids. The CDR3: CASRSGTSGRTGFF.

This chain links TRBV5-1 with TRBJ2-7; the D call of TRBD2 rests on TCRdb alone, since no DNA is present to check it. Germline V CDR1 and CDR2: SGHRS, YFSETQ. The CDR3 is 15 amino acids. CDR3 sequence reads: CASSPVRGGSYEQYF. The entire variable domain, with the rest obtained from reference TRBV5-1 and TRBJ2-7, is as follows: KAGVTQTPRYLIKTRGQQVTLSCSPISGHRSVSWYQQTPGQGLQFLFEYFSETQRNKGNFPGRFSGRQFSNSRSEMNVSTLELGDSALYLCASSPVRGGSYEQYFGPGTRLTVT.

The rearrangement links TRBV7-9 to TRBJ1-4; there is no DNA to check the TCRdb D call of TRBD1. In germline, CDR1 is SEHNR, CDR2 FQNEAQ (reference sequence). The CDR3 is 14 residues long. The CDR3 is CASSRGQDNEKLFF. Drawing the rest from reference TRBV7-9 and TRBJ1-4, the complete variable domain is DTGVSQNPRHKITKRGQNVTFRCDPISEHNRLYWYRQTLGQGPEFLTYFQNEAQLEKSRLLSDRFSAERPKGSFSTLEIQRTEQGDSAMYLCASSRGQDNEKLFFGSGTQLSVL.

The chain's CDR3 is CSVSGRAGNTIYF. This rearrangement joins TRBV29-1 to TRBJ1-3. CDR3 length: 13 amino acids. Germline lookup yields CDR1 SQVTM and CDR2 ANQGSEA.

This chain links TRBV18 with TRBJ2-1; checking the TCRdb D call of TRBD2 is not possible without DNA. CDR1 is KGHSH, CDR2 LQKENI, per germline. CDR3 size: 15 residues. This CDR3 reads CASSPPVTGGGEQFF.

The rearrangement uses TRBV18 and TRBJ2-1; the TRBD1 assignment by TCRdb is unverifiable without DNA. CDR3 length: 15 residues. CDR1 and CDR2 from the germline V gene are KGHSH and LQKENI. The CDR3 is CASSPVGGLNNEQFF.

V usage is TRBV6-5 and J usage is TRBJ2-7. The CDR3 has 13 residues. Germline assignment: CDR1 MNHEY and CDR2 SVGAGI. This chain's CDR3 is CASNFRGTYEQYF.

The chain carries TRBV10-3 and TRBJ2-7; TCRdb indicates TRBD1, and absent DNA this call remains unverified. The CDR3 totals 13 residues. CDR1 and CDR2 from the germline V gene are ENHRY and SYGVKD. CDR3 loop: CAIRGDSAYEQYF.

This chain connects TRBV7-2 to TRBJ1-2; the TRBD1 assignment by TCRdb is unverifiable without DNA. The CDR3 loop spans 15 amino acids. Germline V lookup: CDR1 SGHTA, CDR2 FQGNSA. The CDR3 is CASSLSQGRIYGYTF.

The chain links TRBV20-1 to TRBJ1-1; the D call from TCRdb, TRBD1, cannot be confirmed without DNA. Germline CDR1 and CDR2: DFQATT and SNEGSKA (reference sequence). The CDR3 contains 18 residues. CDR3 sequence: CSARDAGQGSIFGTEAFF.

The chain is built from TRBV5-1 and TRBJ1-3. CDR1 is SGHRS and CDR2 is YFSETQ in the germline V gene. The CDR3 is 17 residues long. CDR3 sequence: CASRRPLQGVLGNTIYF.

The chain combines TRBV19 with TRBJ1-1; TCRdb indicates TRBD1, and absent DNA this call remains unverified. The CDR3 is 16 residues long. Germline CDR1 is LNHDA and CDR2 is SQIVND (reference sequence). This CDR3 reads CASSIGNPPGRPEAFF. The full variable domain, with the rest looked up from reference TRBV19 and TRBJ1-1, is DGGITQSPKYLFRKEGQNVTLSCEQNLNHDAMYWYRQDPGQGLRLIYYSQIVNDFQKGDIAEGYSVSREKKESFPLTVTSAQKNPTAFYLCASSIGNPPGRPEAFFGQGTRLTVV.

J is TRBJ2-4 and V is TRBV7-9; TCRdb proposes TRBD1, but this gene call is untestable without DNA. This CDR3 comprises 15 residues. From germline, CDR1 is SEHNR and CDR2 FQNEAQ (reference sequence). The CDR3: CASSSTGTVENIQYF.

The genes are TRBV30 and TRBJ1-1; without DNA, the TCRdb call of TRBD1 cannot be checked. The CDR3 has 16 amino acids. Germline CDR1 and CDR2: GTSNPN and SVGIG (reference sequence). The CDR3 here is CAWKGRSIPMNTEAFF.

The chain is built from TRBV27 and TRBJ2-7; absent DNA, TCRdb's TRBD1 call cannot be checked. This CDR3 has 15 amino acids. Germline values: CDR1 MNHEY, CDR2 SMNVEV (reference sequence). The CDR3 loop reads CASSVTGAIPYEQYF.